This T cell receptor beta chain was sequenced in a study of T cell responses to AZD1222 COVID-19 vaccine (dated by TCRdb to 2020 to 2023). About the investigation overall: AZD1222 recipients whose second dose came at about 4 weeks and those whose second dose came at about 12 weeks were combined into one group, since spike-specific TCR depth and breadth did not differ between the two schedules. A total of 233 trial participants underwent TCR sequencing, of whom about 210 had received two doses of AZD1222 and around 25 had received two doses of the MenACWY control vaccine. Trial participants were enrolled into age subgroups of 18-55, 56-69 and 70-plus years, which contained roughly 150, 30 and 60 TCR-sequenced participants, respectively.

Via the germline V gene, CDR1 is SNHLY and CDR2 FYNNEI. Taken from cysteine to phenylalanine, the CDR3 has 12 residues. The retained sequence is limited to the CDR3, 36 bases, with the frame set at the first base. V loses 6 bases of germline sequence and J loses 8 bases, and the interval between the two ends is 13 bases. Details on this clone: Its antigen is unknown. Qualities for individual bases were not recorded, and no much larger clone is one base off.

The sample's time point label is to be understood as: baseline before first vaccination. Vaccinee samples came from UK trials COV001 and COV002, including a single-blind randomized controlled phase 2/3 trial of AZD1222 (ChAdOx1 nCoV-19) in healthy adults. For TCRbeta chain sequencing, PBMC samples from trial participants were taken at day 0 and at day 28 after the second dose. The CDR3 regions of human TCRbeta chains were analyzed by immunosequencing. As for how the authors treated the data: Repertoire TCRs were matched against a reference library of SARS-CoV-2-specific TCRs generated with the MIRA antigen-specificity platform. Breadth meant the fraction of unique TCRs that were SARS-CoV-2-associated, whereas depth meant the fraction of total T cells that were SARS-CoV-2-associated. Using the MIRA data, every spike-specific TCR was mapped to the spike region that the TCR reacted to and assigned to either a CD4 or a CD8 class. Log10-transformed breadth and depth values were compared by one-way ANOVA with Sidak's multiple comparisons tests. TCRdb provides this immuneACCESS table in a form limited to in-frame rearrangements. Some clones are lacking; in checked studies, under half of them reflect an unresolved V gene, and why the rest are absent is not known. The V and J calls and clone size were taken over from that table, and D and trimming were inferred from the DNA. The sample table records around 130,000 clones; about 90% of these occur just once. The ten largest clones represent 1.5% to 2% of the sample.

The paper's findings and limits, for the study overall: After two AZD1222 doses, both the breadth and the depth of spike-specific TCRs were significantly higher than at day 0 and than in MenACWY recipients. Most participants were white British and females outnumbered males, and the authors suggested that clonal diversity may have been underestimated. Vaccine-associated CD4 TCRs spanned the whole spike protein, with dominant responses in regions 160-218 and 743-854. Because no samples from the day 14 peak response were available, repertoires could be characterized only after the peak T cell response. Epitopes outside the regions mutated in the B.1.351 and B.1.1.7 variants were reportedly recognized by nearly half of the unique spike-specific TCRs. Only six AZD1222 recipients were SARS-CoV-2 seropositive at baseline, limiting conclusions about previously exposed vaccinees. In the small 56-69-year group, the increase in depth fell short of significance, most likely because of low power.

The origin of this receptor is an adult in good health. The material was peripheral blood, obtained on day 0 of AZD1222 vaccination. The V and J genes are TRBV2 and TRBJ1-2, with no confident D gene call. The DNA sequence is given as TGTGCCAGCAGCGTGGGAAAGGTGGGCTACACCTTC. Translation gives CASSVGKVGYTF.